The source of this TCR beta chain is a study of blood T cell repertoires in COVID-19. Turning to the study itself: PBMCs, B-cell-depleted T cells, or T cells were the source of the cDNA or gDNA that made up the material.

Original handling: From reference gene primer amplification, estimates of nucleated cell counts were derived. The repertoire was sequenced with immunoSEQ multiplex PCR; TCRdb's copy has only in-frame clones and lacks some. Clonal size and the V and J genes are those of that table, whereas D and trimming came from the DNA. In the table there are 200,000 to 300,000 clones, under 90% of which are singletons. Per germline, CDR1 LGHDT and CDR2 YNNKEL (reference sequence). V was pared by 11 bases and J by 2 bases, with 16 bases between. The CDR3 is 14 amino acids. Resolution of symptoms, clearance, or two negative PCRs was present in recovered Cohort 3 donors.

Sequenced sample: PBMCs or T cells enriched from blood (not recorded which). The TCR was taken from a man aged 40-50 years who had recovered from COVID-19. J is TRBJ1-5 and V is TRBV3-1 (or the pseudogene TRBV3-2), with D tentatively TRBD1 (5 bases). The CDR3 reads CAAGPGDRNQPQHF. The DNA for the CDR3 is TGTGCCGCTGGGCCGGGGGATCGCAATCAGCCCCAGCATTTT.